A selection of T cell receptor beta chains follows, all from one sample in a study of blood T cell repertoires in COVID-19. Using immunoSEQ multiplex PCR, the repertoire was profiled, and TCRdb retains in-frame clones only, with some absent. This table has roughly 180,000 clones, approximately 87% appearing once. Sequencing input: PBMCs or T cells enriched from blood (not recorded which). Receptors originate from a woman in her forties or fifties who had recovered from COVID-19. The CDR3 runs from the conserved cysteine through the conserved F or W. The order of the fields is J gene, clone size, V gene, D gene, CDR3 protein, CDR3 DNA. D genes are given only for firm matches. Rows may omit the clone size; those that give it use once, few, many or a size class.

J: TRBJ1-1
size: .
V: TRBV28
D: .
CDR3: CASIGGGTTEAFF
DNA: TGTGCCAGCATCGGGGGAGGGACCACTGAAGCTTTCTTT

J: TRBJ1-5
size: .
V: TRBV2
D: .
CDR3: CASSSTVRGAPQHF
DNA: TGTGCCAGCAGTTCGACAGTCAGAGGAGCGCCCCAGCATTTT

J: TRBJ2-5
size: .
V: TRBV27
D: TRBD1
CDR3: CASSSPQRGGRETQYF
DNA: TGTGCCAGCAGTTCACCTCAAAGAGGGGGCAGGGAGACCCAGTACTTC

J: TRBJ1-2
size: .
V: TRBV28
D: .
CDR3: CASSLLGTGFGGDYGYTF
DNA: TGTGCCAGCAGTTTATTGGGAACAGGGTTCGGTGGGGACTATGGCTACACCTTC

J: TRBJ1-4
size: .
V: TRBV6-1
D: .
CDR3: CASSEWGPDLFF
DNA: TGTGCCAGCAGTGAGTGGGGCCCTGACCTGTTTTTT

J: TRBJ1-1
size: .
V: TRBV11-3
D: .
CDR3: CASSQAGRNTEAFF
DNA: TGTGCCAGCAGCCAGGCAGGGCGGAACACTGAAGCTTTCTTT

J: TRBJ1-1
size: .
V: TRBV30
D: TRBD1
CDR3: CAWRELFDRGGMNTEAFF
DNA: TGTGCCTGGAGAGAATTATTCGACAGGGGGGGAATGAACACTGAAGCTTTCTTT

J: TRBJ2-3
size: once
V: TRBV14
D: .
CDR3: CASSQDLSGLPYTDTQYF
DNA: TGTGCCAGCAGCCAAGATCTTAGCGGATTACCTTACACAGATACGCAGTATTTT

J: TRBJ2-1
size: .
V: TRBV9
D: .
CDR3: CASSVSGAHYNEQFF
DNA: TGTGCCAGCAGCGTATCAGGGGCTCACTACAATGAGCAGTTCTTC

J: TRBJ1-2
size: .
V: TRBV4-1
D: .
CDR3: CASSQGWGEQSYTF
DNA: TGCGCCAGCAGCCAAGGGTGGGGAGAGCAAAGCTACACCTTC

J: TRBJ2-2
size: .
V: TRBV2
D: .
CDR3: CASRGGPGGAGELFF
DNA: TGTGCCAGCAGGGGAGGTCCTGGCGGTGCCGGGGAGCTGTTTTTT

J: TRBJ1-3
size: .
V: TRBV14
D: .
CDR3: CASSQDLGQRDGNTIYF
DNA: TGTGCCAGCAGCCAAGATTTGGGGCAGCGAGATGGAAACACCATATATTTT

J: TRBJ1-2
size: .
V: TRBV6-4
D: .
CDR3: CASSPPTGGHYGYTF
DNA: TGTGCCAGCAGCCCTCCAACCGGGGGGCACTATGGCTACACCTTC

J: TRBJ2-1
size: .
V: TRBV19
D: TRBD2
CDR3: CASSDRGLAGPGDEQFF
DNA: TGTGCCAGTAGTGACAGGGGACTAGCGGGACCTGGGGATGAGCAGTTCTTC

J: TRBJ1-3
size: .
V: TRBV5-1
D: TRBD1
CDR3: CASSVGQGRGNTIYF
DNA: TGCGCCAGCAGCGTTGGACAGGGGCGTGGAAACACCATATATTTT

J: TRBJ2-1
size: .
V: TRBV6-4
D: TRBD2
CDR3: CASRLTSGGFNEQFF
DNA: TGTGCCAGCAGACTGACTAGCGGGGGGTTCAATGAGCAGTTCTTC

J: TRBJ1-1
size: .
V: TRBV30
D: TRBD1
CDR3: CAWLPTGTEGGAFF
DNA: TGTGCCTGGTTACCGACCGGGACAGAAGGAGGAGCTTTCTTT

J: TRBJ1-4
size: .
V: TRBV10-3
D: TRBD1
CDR3: CAIGPTGTNEKLFF
DNA: TGTGCCATCGGCCCGACAGGGACTAATGAAAAACTGTTTTTT

J: TRBJ2-6
size: .
V: TRBV9
D: .
CDR3: CASKSERANVLTF
DNA: TGTGCCAGCAAATCGGAGAGGGCCAACGTCCTGACTTTC

J: TRBJ2-3
size: .
V: TRBV2
D: TRBD2
CDR3: CASNRLAGGGDTQYF
DNA: TGTGCCAGCAACCGGCTAGCGGGGGGAGGGGATACGCAGTATTTT

J: TRBJ2-1
size: .
V: TRBV18
D: TRBD1
CDR3: CASSRQQGEHEFF
DNA: TGTGCCAGCTCACGGCAACAGGGGGAGCATGAGTTCTTC

J: TRBJ1-1
size: .
V: TRBV18
D: .
CDR3: CASSPSGKRTEAFF
DNA: TGTGCCAGCTCACCATCCGGGAAGAGAACTGAAGCTTTCTTT

J: TRBJ2-2
size: .
V: TRBV4-3
D: .
CDR3: CASSQIVASNTGELFF
DNA: TGCGCCAGCAGCCAAATAGTAGCCTCGAACACCGGGGAGCTGTTTTTT

J: TRBJ1-5
size: .
V: TRBV28
D: .
CDR3: CASTQPGGQPQHF
DNA: TGTGCCAGCACCCAACCCGGAGGTCAGCCCCAGCATTTT

J: TRBJ1-5
size: few
V: TRBV18
D: .
CDR3: CASSPSARINQPQHF
DNA: TGTGCCAGCTCACCATCTGCCAGGATTAATCAGCCCCAGCATTTT

J: TRBJ2-3
size: .
V: TRBV28
D: .
CDR3: CASRRTGTDTQYF
DNA: TGTGCCAGCAGGCGAACAGGGACAGATACGCAGTATTTT

J: TRBJ1-6
size: few
V: TRBV3-1/TRBV3-2
D: .
CDR3: CASSQDLGSSYNSPLHF
DNA: TGTGCCAGCAGCCAAGATCTGGGGAGCTCCTATAATTCACCCCTCCACTTT

J: TRBJ2-3
size: .
V: TRBV7-3
D: TRBD2
CDR3: CATSGGDNTQYF
DNA: TGTGCCACTAGCGGGGGAGATAATACGCAGTATTTT

J: TRBJ1-2
size: .
V: TRBV10-2
D: .
CDR3: CASSDPTGGYTF
DNA: TGCGCCAGCAGTGATCCGACAGGTGGCTACACCTTC

J: TRBJ2-1
size: .
V: TRBV6-5
D: .
CDR3: CASRDYTAYNEQFF
DNA: TGTGCCAGCAGGGACTATACAGCTTACAATGAGCAGTTCTTC

J: TRBJ1-4
size: .
V: TRBV4-3
D: .
CDR3: CASSQDLAYEKLFF
DNA: TGCGCCAGCAGCCAAGACCTAGCTTATGAAAAACTGTTTTTT

J: TRBJ1-2
size: .
V: TRBV28
D: TRBD1
CDR3: CASSQGARYGYTF
DNA: TGTGCCAGCAGCCAGGGGGCGCGGTATGGCTACACCTTC

J: TRBJ1-5
size: .
V: TRBV10-3
D: .
CDR3: CAIRGGNNQPQHF
DNA: TGTGCCATCAGGGGGGGGAATAATCAGCCCCAGCATTTT

J: TRBJ1-4
size: .
V: TRBV25-1
D: .
CDR3: CASSPGATNEKLFF
DNA: TGTGCCAGCAGCCCGGGGGCAACTAATGAAAAACTGTTTTTT

J: TRBJ2-2
size: .
V: TRBV2
D: .
CDR3: CASRDSYTGELFF
DNA: TGTGCCAGCCGGGACTCCTACACCGGGGAGCTGTTTTTT

J: TRBJ1-4
size: .
V: TRBV7-2
D: TRBD1
CDR3: CASSSDRGNEKLFF
DNA: TGTGCCAGCAGCTCTGACAGGGGAAATGAAAAACTGTTTTTT

J: TRBJ1-5
size: few
V: TRBV4-3
D: .
CDR3: CASSQLLTKLGGEPQHF
DNA: TGCGCCAGCAGCCAACTACTGACTAAGCTGGGTGGTGAGCCCCAGCATTTT

J: TRBJ1-1
size: .
V: TRBV30
D: .
CDR3: CALRRRADTEAFF
DNA: TGTGCCTTAAGGAGGAGGGCGGACACTGAAGCTTTCTTT

J: TRBJ1-5
size: many
V: TRBV16
D: .
CDR3: CASSRNLDSPKKPQHF
DNA: TGTGCCAGCAGCCGAAACCTGGACAGCCCCAAGAAGCCCCAGCATTTT

J: TRBJ2-2
size: .
V: TRBV10-1
D: .
CDR3: CASSESVWSGGLNTGELFF
DNA: TGCGCCAGCAGTGAGTCTGTGTGGTCCGGGGGGCTTAACACCGGGGAGCTGTTTTTT

J: TRBJ2-1
size: few
V: TRBV11-2
D: TRBD2
CDR3: CASSPLLAGGYNEQFF
DNA: TGTGCCAGCAGCCCCCTCCTAGCGGGGGGGTACAATGAGCAGTTCTTC

J: TRBJ2-5
size: once
V: TRBV6-1
D: .
CDR3: CASSEGQGETQYF
DNA: TGTGCCAGCAGTGAAGGGCAGGGAGAGACCCAGTACTTC